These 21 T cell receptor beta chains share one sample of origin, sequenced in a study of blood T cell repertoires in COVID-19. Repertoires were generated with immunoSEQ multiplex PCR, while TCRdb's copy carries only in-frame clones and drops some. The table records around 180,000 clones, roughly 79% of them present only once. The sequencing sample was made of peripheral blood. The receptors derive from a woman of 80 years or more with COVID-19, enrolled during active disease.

The CDR3 here is CASSLKVRGSISYNEQFF. DNA for the CDR3: TGTGCCAGCAGCTTAAAAGTACGGGGTTCGATCTCCTACAATGAGCAGTTCTTC. The V call is TRBV7-9, the J call TRBJ2-1; tentatively, D is TRBD2 (5 bases). The CDR3 length is 18 residues. Germline CDR1 SEHNR, CDR2 FQNEAQ (reference sequence). V shed 2 bases and J shed 0 bases, with 17 bases lying between them.

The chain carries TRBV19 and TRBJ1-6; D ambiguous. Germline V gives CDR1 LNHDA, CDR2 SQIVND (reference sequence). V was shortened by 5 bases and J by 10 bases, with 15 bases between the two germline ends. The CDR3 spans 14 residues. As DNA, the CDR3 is TGTGCCAGTAGTTCCGGCGGATATCGGTCACCCCTCCACTTT. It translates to CASSSGGYRSPLHF.

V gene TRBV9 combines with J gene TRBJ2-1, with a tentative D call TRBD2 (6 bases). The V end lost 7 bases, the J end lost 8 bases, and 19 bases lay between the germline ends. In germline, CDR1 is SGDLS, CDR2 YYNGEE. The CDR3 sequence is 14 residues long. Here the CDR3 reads CASDGGPGLDEQFF. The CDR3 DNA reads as TGTGCCAGCGACGGGGGACCCGGTTTGGATGAGCAGTTCTTC.

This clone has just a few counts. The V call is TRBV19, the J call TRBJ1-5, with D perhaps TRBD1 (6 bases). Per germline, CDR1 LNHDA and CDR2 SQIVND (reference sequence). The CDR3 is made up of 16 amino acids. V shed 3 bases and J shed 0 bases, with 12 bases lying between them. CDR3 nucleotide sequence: TGTGCCAGTAGTATCTCAGACAGGTATAGCAATCAGCCCCAGCATTTT. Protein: CASSISDRYSNQPQHF.

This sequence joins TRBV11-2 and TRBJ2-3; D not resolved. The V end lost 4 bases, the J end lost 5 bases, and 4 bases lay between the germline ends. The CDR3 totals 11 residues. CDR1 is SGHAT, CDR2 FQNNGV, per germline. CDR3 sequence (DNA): TGTGCCAGCAGCTCCATAGATACGCAGTATTTT. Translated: CASSSIDTQYF.

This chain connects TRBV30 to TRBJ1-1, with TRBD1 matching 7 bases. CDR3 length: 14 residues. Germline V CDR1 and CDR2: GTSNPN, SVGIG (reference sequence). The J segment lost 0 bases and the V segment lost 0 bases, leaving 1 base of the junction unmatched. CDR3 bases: TGTGCCTGGAGTGTACAGGGGATGAACACTGAAGCTTTCTTT. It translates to CAWSVQGMNTEAFF. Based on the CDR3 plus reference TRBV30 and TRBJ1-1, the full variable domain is SQTIHQWPATLVQPVGSPLSLECTVEGTSNPNLYWYRQAAGRGLQLLFYSVGIGQISSEVPQNLSASRPQDRQFILSSKKLLLSDSGFYLCAWSVQGMNTEAFFGQGTRLTVV.

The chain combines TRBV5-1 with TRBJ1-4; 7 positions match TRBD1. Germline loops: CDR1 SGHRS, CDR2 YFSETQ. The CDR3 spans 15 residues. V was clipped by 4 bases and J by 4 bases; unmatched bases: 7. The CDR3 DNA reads TGCGCCAGCAGCGCGAATACAGGGGATAATGAAAAACTGTTTTTT. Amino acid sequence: CASSANTGDNEKLFF.

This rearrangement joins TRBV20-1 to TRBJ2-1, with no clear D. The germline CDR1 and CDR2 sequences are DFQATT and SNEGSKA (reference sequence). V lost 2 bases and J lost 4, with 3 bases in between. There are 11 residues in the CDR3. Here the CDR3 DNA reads TGCAGTGCTAGACTGTACAATGAGCAGTTCTTC. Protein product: CSARLYNEQFF.

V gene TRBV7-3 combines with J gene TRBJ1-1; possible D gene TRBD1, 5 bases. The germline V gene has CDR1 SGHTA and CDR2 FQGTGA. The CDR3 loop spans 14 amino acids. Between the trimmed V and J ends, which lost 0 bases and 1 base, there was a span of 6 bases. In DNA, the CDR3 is TGTGCCAGCAGCTTAACGGGGCAGAACACTGAAGCTTTCTTT. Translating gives CASSLTGQNTEAFF.

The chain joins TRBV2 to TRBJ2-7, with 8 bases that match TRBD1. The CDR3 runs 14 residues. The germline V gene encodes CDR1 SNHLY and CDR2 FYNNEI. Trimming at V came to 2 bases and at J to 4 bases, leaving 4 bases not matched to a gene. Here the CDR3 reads CASSEQGARYEQYF. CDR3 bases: TGTGCCAGCAGTGAACAGGGGGCGAGGTACGAGCAGTACTTC.

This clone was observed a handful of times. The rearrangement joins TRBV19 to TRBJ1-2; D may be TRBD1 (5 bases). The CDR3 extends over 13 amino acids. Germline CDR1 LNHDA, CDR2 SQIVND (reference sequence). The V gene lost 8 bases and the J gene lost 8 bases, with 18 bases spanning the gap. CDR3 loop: CASSRVGVGGYTF. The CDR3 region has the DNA TGTGCCAGTTCTAGGGTAGGGGTGGGCGGCTACACCTTC.

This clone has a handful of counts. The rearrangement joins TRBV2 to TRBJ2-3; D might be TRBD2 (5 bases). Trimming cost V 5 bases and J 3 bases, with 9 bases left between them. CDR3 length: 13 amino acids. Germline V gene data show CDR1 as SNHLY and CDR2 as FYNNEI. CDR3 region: CASSSGSTDTQYF. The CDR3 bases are TGTGCCAGCAGTTCGGGAAGTACAGATACGCAGTATTTT.

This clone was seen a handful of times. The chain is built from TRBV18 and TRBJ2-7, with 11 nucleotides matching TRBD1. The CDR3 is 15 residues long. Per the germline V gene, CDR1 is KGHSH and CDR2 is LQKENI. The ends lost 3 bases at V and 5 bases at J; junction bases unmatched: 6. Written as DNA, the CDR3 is TGTGCCAGCTCACCTCGGGGACAGGGGGTGGACGAGCAGTACTTC. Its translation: CASSPRGQGVDEQYF.

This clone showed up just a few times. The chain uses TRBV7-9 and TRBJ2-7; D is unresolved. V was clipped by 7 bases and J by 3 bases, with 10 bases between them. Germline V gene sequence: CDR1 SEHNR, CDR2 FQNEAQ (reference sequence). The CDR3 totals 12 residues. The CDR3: CASIGQHYEQYF. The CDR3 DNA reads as TGTGCCAGCATTGGGCAGCACTACGAGCAGTACTTC.

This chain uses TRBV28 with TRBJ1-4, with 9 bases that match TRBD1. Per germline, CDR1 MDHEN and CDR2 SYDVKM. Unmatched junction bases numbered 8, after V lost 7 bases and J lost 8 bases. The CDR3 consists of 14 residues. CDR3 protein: CASTGGQGWEKLFF. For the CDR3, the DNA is TGTGCCAGCACCGGTGGACAGGGGTGGGAAAAACTGTTTTTT.

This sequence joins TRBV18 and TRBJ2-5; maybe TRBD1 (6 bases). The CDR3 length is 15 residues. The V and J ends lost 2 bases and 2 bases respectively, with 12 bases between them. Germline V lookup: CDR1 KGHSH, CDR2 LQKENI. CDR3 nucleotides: TGTGCCAGCTCACCAAGTGACAGGCATCAAGAGACCCAGTACTTC. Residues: CASSPSDRHQETQYF.

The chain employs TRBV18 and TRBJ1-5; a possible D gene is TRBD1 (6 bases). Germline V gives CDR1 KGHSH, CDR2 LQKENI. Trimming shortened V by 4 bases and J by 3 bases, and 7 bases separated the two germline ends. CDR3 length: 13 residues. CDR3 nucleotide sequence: TGTGCCAGCTCACGGGACAACAATCAGCCCCAGCATTTT. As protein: CASSRDNNQPQHF.

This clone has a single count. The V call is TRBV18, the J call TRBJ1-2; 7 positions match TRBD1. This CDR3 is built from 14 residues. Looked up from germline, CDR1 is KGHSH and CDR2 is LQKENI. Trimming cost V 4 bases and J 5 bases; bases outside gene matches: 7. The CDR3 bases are TGTGCCAGCTCACGTGACAGGGCAGGATATGGCTACACCTTC. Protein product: CASSRDRAGYGYTF. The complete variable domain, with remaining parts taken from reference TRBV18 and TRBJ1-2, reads NAGVMQNPRHLVRRRGQEARLRCSPMKGHSHVYWYRQLPEEGLKFMVYLQKENIIDESGMPKERFSAEFPKEGPSILRIQQVVRGDSAAYFCASSRDRAGYGYTFGSGTRLTVV.

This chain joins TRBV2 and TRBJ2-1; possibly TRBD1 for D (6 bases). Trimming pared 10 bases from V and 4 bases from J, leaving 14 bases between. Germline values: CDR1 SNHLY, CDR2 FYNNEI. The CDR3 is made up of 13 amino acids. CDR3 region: CANRQELYNEQFF. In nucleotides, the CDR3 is TGTGCCAACCGACAGGAATTGTACAATGAGCAGTTCTTC.

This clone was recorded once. The CDR3 loop reads CASSLGTGSGANVLTF. DNA of the CDR3: TGTGCCAGCAGTCTAGGGACAGGGTCTGGGGCCAACGTCCTGACTTTC. V is TRBV3-1 (or the pseudogene TRBV3-2) and J is TRBJ2-6, with TRBD1 matching over 9 bases. The ends lost 6 bases at V and 1 base at J; junction bases unmatched: 4. The CDR3 sequence is 16 residues long. CDR1 and CDR2 (germline): LGHDT, YNNKEL (reference sequence).

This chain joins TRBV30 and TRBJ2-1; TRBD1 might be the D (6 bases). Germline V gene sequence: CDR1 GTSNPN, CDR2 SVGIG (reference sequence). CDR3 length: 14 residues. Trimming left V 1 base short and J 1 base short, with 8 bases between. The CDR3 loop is CAWSAGASYNEQFF. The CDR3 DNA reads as TGTGCCTGGAGTGCAGGGGCGTCCTACAATGAGCAGTTCTTC. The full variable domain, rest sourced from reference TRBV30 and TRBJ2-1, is SQTIHQWPATLVQPVGSPLSLECTVEGTSNPNLYWYRQAAGRGLQLLFYSVGIGQISSEVPQNLSASRPQDRQFILSSKKLLLSDSGFYLCAWSAGASYNEQFFGPGTRLTVL.